What follows are 4 T cell receptor beta chains derived from one specimen sequenced in a study of T cell repertoires in cytomegalovirus infection. TCRdb reprocessed the reads with MiXCR, giving one entry per CDR3 protein. This table holds approximately 290,000 distinct CDR3 sequences, roughly 25% found once. The sequencing input was PBMCs. These receptors were taken from a human donor in good health (CMV status not recorded). Some clones in this sample may be carry-over from other donors' samples.

The DNA of the CDR3 is TGTGCCAGCAGTTTGGACAGCCCAGGGGTTCAGCCCCAGCATTTT. This translates into CASSLDSPGVQPQHF. V is TRBV12-3 or TRBV12-4 and J is TRBJ1-5; D is possibly TRBD1 (6 bases). The CDR3 contains 15 residues. Trimming took 3 bases from V and 6 from J, leaving 15 bases between them.

The genes are TRBV13 and TRBJ1-2, with TRBD1 identical over 8 bases. The CDR3 sequence is 15 residues long. Germline values: CDR1 PRHDT, CDR2 FYEKMQ (reference sequence). The V and J ends lost 2 bases and 3 bases, in that order; junction bases with no gene match: 5. Written as DNA, the CDR3 is TGTGCCAGCAGCTTACGAGGACAGGGAGACTATGGCTACACCTTC. Protein sequence: CASSLRGQGDYGYTF. The complete variable domain, with remaining parts taken from reference TRBV13 and TRBJ1-2, reads AAGVIQSPRHLIKEKRETATLKCYPIPRHDTVYWYQQGPGQDPQFLISFYEKMQSDKGSIPDRFSAQQFSDYHSELNMSSLELGDSALYFCASSLRGQGDYGYTFGSGTRLTVV.

This clonotype was recorded at least ten times. The rearrangement joins TRBV7-2 to TRBJ2-1, with 10 bases that match TRBD2. Germline V gene lookup returns CDR1 SGHTA and CDR2 FQGNSA. This CDR3 region has 16 residues. The V gene end was trimmed by 1 base and the J gene end by 7 bases; junction bases not matched to a gene: 7. Here the CDR3 DNA reads TGTGCCAGCAGCTTAGTGTTAGCGGGGGGCGAAAATGAGCAGTTCTTC. Protein sequence: CASSLVLAGGENEQFF.

This clonotype was counted only a few times. The V and J genes are TRBV6-5 and TRBJ2-7; D gene unclear. The germline gives CDR1 MNHEY, CDR2 SVGAGI. The V end was cut by 4 bases, the J end by 3 bases, with 10 bases between. The CDR3 loop spans 13 amino acids. The CDR3 is CASSWTLGYEQYF. In nucleotides, the CDR3 is TGTGCCAGCAGTTGGACGCTCGGCTACGAGCAGTACTTC.